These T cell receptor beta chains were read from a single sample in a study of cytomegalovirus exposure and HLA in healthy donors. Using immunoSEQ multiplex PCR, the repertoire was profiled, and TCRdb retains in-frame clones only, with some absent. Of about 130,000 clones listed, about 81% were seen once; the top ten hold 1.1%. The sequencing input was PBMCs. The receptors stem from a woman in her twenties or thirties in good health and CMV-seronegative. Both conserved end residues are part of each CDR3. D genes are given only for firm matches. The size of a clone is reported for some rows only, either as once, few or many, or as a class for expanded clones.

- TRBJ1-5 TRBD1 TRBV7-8 TGTGCCAGCAGCCTAGACAGGGGGCGAATTGGGGGCAATCAGCCCCAGCATTTT CASSLDRGRIGGNQPQHF
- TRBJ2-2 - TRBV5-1 TGCGCCAGCAGCTTGGTGCAGTTGAACACCGGGGAGCTGTTTTTT CASSLVQLNTGELFF
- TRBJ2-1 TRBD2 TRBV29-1 TGCAGCGTTGGACTAGCGGGAGCCAATGAGCAGTTCTTC CSVGLAGANEQFF
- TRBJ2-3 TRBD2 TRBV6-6 TGTGCCAGCAGTTACTCGGGTAGCGGGGTCCTGGATACGCAGTATTTT CASSYSGSGVLDTQYF
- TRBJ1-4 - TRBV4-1 TGCGCCAGCAGCCAAGGTCAGGGTCCAACTAATGAAAAACTGTTTTTT CASSQGQGPTNEKLFF
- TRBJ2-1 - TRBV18 TGTGCCAGCTCACCACCCGGGACAACCTACAATGAGCAGTTCTTC CASSPPGTTYNEQFF
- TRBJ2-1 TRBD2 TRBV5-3 TGTGCCAGAAGCTTGGGTAGCGGGAACTACAATGAGCAGTTCTTC CARSLGSGNYNEQFF
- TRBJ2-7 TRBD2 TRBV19 TGTGCCAGTAGTCACTCCACTAGCGAGTACGAGCAGTACTTC CASSHSTSEYEQYF
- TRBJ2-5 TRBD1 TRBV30 TGTGCCTGGAGGCCAGACAGGGCGGATGCGACCCAGTACTTC CAWRPDRADATQYF
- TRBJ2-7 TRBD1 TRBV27 TGTGCCAGCAATCGAATGGGACAGGGCTACGAGCAGTACTTC CASNRMGQGYEQYF
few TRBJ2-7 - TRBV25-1 TGTGCCAGCAGTGAATTTGGCCGAACCTACGAGCAGTACTTC CASSEFGRTYEQYF
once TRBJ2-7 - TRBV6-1 TGTGCCAGCATAGGTATCTGGGGCGGACACGAGCAGTACTTC CASIGIWGGHEQYF
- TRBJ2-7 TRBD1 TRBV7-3 TGTGCCAGCAGCAGGGGACAGGGTGAGGAGCAGTACTTC CASSRGQGEEQYF
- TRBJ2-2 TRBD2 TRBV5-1 TGCGCCAGCAGCCAAACTAGCGGCTTAAACACCGGGGAGCTGTTTTTT CASSQTSGLNTGELFF
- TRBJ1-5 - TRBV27 TGTGCCAGCAGTCTATCCCCGACAACCAGCAATCAGCCCCAGCATTTT CASSLSPTTSNQPQHF
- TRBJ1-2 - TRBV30 TGTGCCTGGAGTGTTTCGACAACGAACTATGGCTACACCTTC CAWSVSTTNYGYTF
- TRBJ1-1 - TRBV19 TGTGCCAGTAGTCCCTGGACAGCCGAGGGCACTGAAGCTTTCTTT CASSPWTAEGTEAFF
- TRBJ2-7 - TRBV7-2 TGTGCCAGCAGCTTAAACGGGGACTACGAGCAGTACTTC CASSLNGDYEQYF
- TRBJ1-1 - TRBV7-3 TGTGCCAGCAGGTTGAGTGCGAACACTGAAGCTTTCTTT CASRLSANTEAFF
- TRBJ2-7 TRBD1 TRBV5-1 TGCGCCAGCAGGTGGGACAGCCACGAGCAGTACTTC CASRWDSHEQYF
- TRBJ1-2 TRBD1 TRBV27 TGTGCCAGCAGTTTATCGGGACAGGGCCTGCGAGGGGTTAACTATGGCTACACCTTC CASSLSGQGLRGVNYGYTF
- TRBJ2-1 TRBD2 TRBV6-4 TGTGCCAGCAGTGAGCTACCGGGACTAGCGGGGGGGCTCGATGAGCAGTTCTTC CASSELPGLAGGLDEQFF
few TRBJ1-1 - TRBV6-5 TGTGCCAGCAGCCCTGACTGGGGGGTGAACACTGAAGCTTTCTTT CASSPDWGVNTEAFF
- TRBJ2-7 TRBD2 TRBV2 TGTGCCAGCAGAGAACTAGCGGGGGGGCGGGAGCAGTACTTC CASRELAGGREQYF
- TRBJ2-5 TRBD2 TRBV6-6 TGTGCCAGCAAGCGGGAGGGGGGAGAGACCCAGTACTTC CASKREGGETQYF
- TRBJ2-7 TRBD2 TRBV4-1 TGCGCCAGCCACAGGAATAGGGTTAGCGGGAGCTTTTTCCACGAGCAGTACTTC CASHRNRVSGSFFHEQYF
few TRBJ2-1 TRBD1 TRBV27 TGTGCCAGCAGCGTTACAGGGGTGCATGAGCAGTTCTTC CASSVTGVHEQFF
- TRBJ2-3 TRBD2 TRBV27 TGTGCCAGCAGTAGGAAGCGGGAACGCCCCGATACGCAGTATTTT CASSRKRERPDTQYF